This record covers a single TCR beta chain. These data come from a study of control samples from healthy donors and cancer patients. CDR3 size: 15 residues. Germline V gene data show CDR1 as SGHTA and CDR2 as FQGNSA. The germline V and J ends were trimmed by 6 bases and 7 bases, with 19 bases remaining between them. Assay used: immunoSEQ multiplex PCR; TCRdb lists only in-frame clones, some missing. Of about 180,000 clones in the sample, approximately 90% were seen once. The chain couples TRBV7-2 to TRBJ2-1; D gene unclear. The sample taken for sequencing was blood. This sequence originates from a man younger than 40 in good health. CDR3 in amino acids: CASRPPGLRRNEQFF. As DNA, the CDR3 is TGTGCCAGCAGGCCCCCGGGCCTTAGACGAAATGAGCAGTTCTTC.